Sequencing of this T cell receptor (beta chain) was carried out in a study of blood T cell repertoires in COVID-19. Study context: The study drew acute and convalescent COVID-19 samples from the United States, Italy and Spain. T cells, B-cell-depleted T cells, or PBMCs supplied cDNA or gDNA.

Original processing notes: Reference gene primer amplification gave nucleated cell count estimates. The data were produced by immunoSEQ multiplex PCR, yet TCRdb's version contains in-frame clones alone and is incomplete. V and J calls and clone size are copied from that table; D and trimming were computed from the DNA. The table has more than 70,000 clones, around nine tenths seen once; the top ten hold 18%. CDR3 length: 14 residues. In germline, CDR1 is SNHLY, CDR2 FYNNEI. V was shortened by 6 bases and J by 2 bases, with 12 bases between the two germline ends. This receptor was obtained from a woman of 80 years or more with acute or convalescent COVID-19. Sequencing input: peripheral blood. The chain links TRBV2 to TRBJ2-3; tentatively, D is TRBD2 (6 bases). CDR3 DNA sequence: TGTGCCAGCAGAAGAGGGACTTTCACAGATACGCAGTATTTT. Translated, it gives CASRRGTFTDTQYF.